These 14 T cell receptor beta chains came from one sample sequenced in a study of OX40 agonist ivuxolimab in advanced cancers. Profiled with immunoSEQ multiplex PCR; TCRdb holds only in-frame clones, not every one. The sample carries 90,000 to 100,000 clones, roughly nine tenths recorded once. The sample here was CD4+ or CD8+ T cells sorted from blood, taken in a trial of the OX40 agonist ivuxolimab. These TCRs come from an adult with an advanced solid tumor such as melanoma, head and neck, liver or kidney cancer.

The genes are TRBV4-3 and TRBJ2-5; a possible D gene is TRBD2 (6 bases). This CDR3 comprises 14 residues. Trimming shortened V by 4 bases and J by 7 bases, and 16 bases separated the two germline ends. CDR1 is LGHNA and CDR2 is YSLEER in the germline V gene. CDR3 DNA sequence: TGCGCCAGCAGCCGAAATGGAGGGTCGGGGACCCAGTACTTC. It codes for CASSRNGGSGTQYF.

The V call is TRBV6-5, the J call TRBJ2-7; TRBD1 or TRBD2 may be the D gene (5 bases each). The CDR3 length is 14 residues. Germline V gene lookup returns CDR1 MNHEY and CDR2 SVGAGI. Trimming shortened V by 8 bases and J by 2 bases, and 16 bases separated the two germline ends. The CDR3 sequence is CASRSRDATYEQYF. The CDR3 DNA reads TGTGCCAGCCGCTCCCGGGACGCAACCTACGAGCAGTACTTC.

The CDR3 DNA reads TGTGCCAGCAGTGAATGGAGTGCGGGGTCTGGGGCCAACGTCCTGACTTTC. This translates into CASSEWSAGSGANVLTF. V is TRBV2 and J is TRBJ2-6, with D perhaps matching TRBD2 (6 bases). This CDR3 is 17 amino acids long. Trimming took 2 bases from V and 1 from J, leaving 12 bases between them. Germline values: CDR1 SNHLY, CDR2 FYNNEI.

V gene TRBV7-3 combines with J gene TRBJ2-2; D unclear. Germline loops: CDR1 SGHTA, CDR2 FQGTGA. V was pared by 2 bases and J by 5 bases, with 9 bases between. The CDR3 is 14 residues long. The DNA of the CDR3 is TGTGCCAGCAGCTTATATGAGTCGACCGGGGAGCTGTTTTTT. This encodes CASSLYESTGELFF.

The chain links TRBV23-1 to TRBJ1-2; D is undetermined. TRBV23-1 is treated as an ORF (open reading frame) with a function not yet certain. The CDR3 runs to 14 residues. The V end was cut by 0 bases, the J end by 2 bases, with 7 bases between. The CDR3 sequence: CASSQSGTNYGYTF. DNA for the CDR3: TGCGCCAGCAGTCAATCGGGAACGAACTATGGCTACACCTTC.

The DNA for the CDR3 is TGTGCCAGCTCACCAGGTTTCGCTGGAAACACTGAAGCTTTCTTT. Amino acids: CASSPGFAGNTEAFF. This chain joins TRBV18 and TRBJ1-1; D unclear. V shed 2 bases and J shed 2 bases, with 12 bases lying between them. The CDR3 has 15 residues. The germline CDR1 and CDR2 sequences are KGHSH and LQKENI.

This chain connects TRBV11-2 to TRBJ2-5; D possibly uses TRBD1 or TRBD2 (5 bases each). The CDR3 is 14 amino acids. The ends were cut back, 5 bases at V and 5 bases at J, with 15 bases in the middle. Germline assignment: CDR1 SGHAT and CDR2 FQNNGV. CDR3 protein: CASSVGTSRETQYF. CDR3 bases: TGTGCCAGCAGCGTCGGGACCTCGAGGGAGACCCAGTACTTC.

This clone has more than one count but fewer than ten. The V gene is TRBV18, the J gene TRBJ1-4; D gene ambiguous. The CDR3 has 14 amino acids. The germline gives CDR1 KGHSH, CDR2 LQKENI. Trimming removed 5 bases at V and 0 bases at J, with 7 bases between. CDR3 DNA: TGTGCCAGCTCAAGGGATGCAACTAATGAAAAACTGTTTTTT. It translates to CASSRDATNEKLFF.

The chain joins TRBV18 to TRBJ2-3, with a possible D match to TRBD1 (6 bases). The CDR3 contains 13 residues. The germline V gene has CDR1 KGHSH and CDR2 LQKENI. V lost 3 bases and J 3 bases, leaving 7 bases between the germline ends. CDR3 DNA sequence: TGTGCCAGCTCACCGGACAGAACAGATACGCAGTATTTT. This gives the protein CASSPDRTDTQYF.

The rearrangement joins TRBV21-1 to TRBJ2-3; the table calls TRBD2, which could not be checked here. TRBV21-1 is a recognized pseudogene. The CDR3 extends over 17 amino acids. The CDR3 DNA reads TGTGCCAGCAGGGCGGGACTAGCGGGAGACGGTGCAGATACGCAGTATTTT. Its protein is CASRAGLAGDGADTQYF.

This CDR3 is CASEPSGANVLTF. DNA for the CDR3: TGTGCCAGCGAACCGTCTGGGGCCAACGTCCTGACTTTC. The chain is built from TRBV19 and TRBJ2-6; D is ambiguous. V lost 9 bases, J lost 1 base, and 7 bases lay in between. This CDR3 is built from 13 residues. From germline, CDR1 is LNHDA and CDR2 SQIVND (reference sequence).

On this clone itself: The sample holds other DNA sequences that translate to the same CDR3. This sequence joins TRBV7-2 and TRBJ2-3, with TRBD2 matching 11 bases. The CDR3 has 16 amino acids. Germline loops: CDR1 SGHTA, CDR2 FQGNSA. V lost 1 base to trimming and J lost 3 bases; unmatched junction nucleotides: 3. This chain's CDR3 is CASSLGGLAVTDTQYF. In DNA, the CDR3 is TGTGCCAGCAGCTTAGGGGGACTAGCGGTTACAGATACGCAGTATTTT.

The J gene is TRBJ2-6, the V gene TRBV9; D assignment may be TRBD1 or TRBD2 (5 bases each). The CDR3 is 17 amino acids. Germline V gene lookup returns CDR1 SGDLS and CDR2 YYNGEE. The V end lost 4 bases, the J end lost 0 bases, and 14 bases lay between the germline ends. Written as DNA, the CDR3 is TGTGCCAGCAGCCCCCGGGACGGCCTCTCTGGGGCCAACGTCCTGACTTTC. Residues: CASSPRDGLSGANVLTF.

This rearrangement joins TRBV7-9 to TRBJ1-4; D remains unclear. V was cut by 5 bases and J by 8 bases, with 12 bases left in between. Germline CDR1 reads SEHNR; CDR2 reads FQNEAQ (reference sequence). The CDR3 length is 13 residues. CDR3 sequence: CASSGGIGEKLFF. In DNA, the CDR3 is TGTGCCAGCAGCGGAGGGATAGGCGAAAAACTGTTTTTT.